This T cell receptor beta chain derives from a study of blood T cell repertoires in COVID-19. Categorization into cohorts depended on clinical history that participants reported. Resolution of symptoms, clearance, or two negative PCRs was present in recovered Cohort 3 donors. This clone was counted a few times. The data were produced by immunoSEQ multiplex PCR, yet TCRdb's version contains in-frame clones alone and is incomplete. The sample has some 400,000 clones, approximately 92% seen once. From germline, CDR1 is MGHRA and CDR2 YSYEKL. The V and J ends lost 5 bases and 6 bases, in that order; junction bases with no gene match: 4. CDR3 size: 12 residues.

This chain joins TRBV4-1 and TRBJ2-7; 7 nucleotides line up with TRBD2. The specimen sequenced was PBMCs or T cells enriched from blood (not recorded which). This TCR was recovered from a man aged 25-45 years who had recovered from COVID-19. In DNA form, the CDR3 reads TGCGCCAGCAGCTGGCCGGGGGGCGAGCAGTACTTC. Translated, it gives CASSWPGGEQYF.